Below, one T cell receptor beta chain is given with its context. Many counts were recorded for this clonotype. Its antigen is still unknown. No much larger clonotype is one base removed from it; base qualities were not supplied. The library was built by means of RT-PCR. Sequenced on an Illumina HiSeq 2500. The public reads were run again by TCRdb, first through fastp at Q25 and then through MiXCR, and only productive beta chains were kept. Rows matching on CDR3 protein sequence are summarized as one entry with the most common DNA and genes. This sample comprises about 520,000 distinct CDR3 sequences, 7.2% of them detected only once. Roughly 14% of the sample rests with the top ten. This record comes from a study of response to subunit inactivated influenza vaccine (dated by TCRdb to 2016 to 2019). In terms of the full investigation: Deep quantitative T cell receptor repertoire profiling was used in the study to track responses to a trivalent subunit inactivated influenza vaccine. Findings and caveats that apply to the study as a whole: The authors suggested that each seasonal influenza vaccination may recruit only a limited number of new T cells.

The CDR3 runs 15 residues from the cysteine to the phenylalanine. This entry keeps only the CDR3 DNA: 45 bases, framed from base 1. V is shortened by 0 bases, J by 6 bases, and the region joining them spans 13 bases. In the germline V gene (reference sequence), CDR1 corresponds to SGHKS and CDR2 to YYEKEE. Recombination connected TRBV5-5 to TRBJ2-4; a confident D gene designation cannot be given. This TCR was sampled from a man aged 50 to 69 who received an inactivated influenza vaccine. Donor details come from another sample of the same person, matched by shared clones. The sample here was PBMCs from blood, taken around 25 months after vaccination. This receptor carries the CDR3 CASSLGVLFGNIQYF. The nucleotide sequence reads TGTGCCAGCAGCTTGGGGGTCCTATTTGGAAACATTCAGTACTTC.